The T cell receptor (beta chain) described here comes from a study of brain T cells in children with intractable seizures. About this clone: What it binds is unknown. In the same sample, other DNA sequences code for this CDR3.

Study-level results: Viral specificity was inferred only from CDR3 similarity; HCMV serostatus was unknown. Clones missing pre-surgery may reflect undersampling of that blood sample.

Germline V CDR1 and CDR2: MRHNA, SNTAGT. J gave up 4 bases and V 0 bases, and 2 bases lay outside the gene matches. This CDR3 has 15 residues. Method: immunoSEQ multiplex PCR; TCRdb's copy keeps in-frame clones and lacks some. Among 340,000 or so clones, nearly 95% were seen once, and the ten largest hold 4.5% to 7%. Time point specified: blood from clinic visit 5 months post-surgery; TSC patient then seizure free. Only cases whose brain tissue showed the highest T cell transcript signatures were sequenced. Pre-surgery treatment included at least one anti-epileptic drug. The V gene is TRBV6-4, the J gene TRBJ2-3; TRBD1 matches 9 bases. The receptor was derived from a boy in the first two years of life with tuberous sclerosis and intractable seizures. The source material was peripheral blood, sampled 4 to 5 months after surgery. CDR3 sequence: CASSDSTGGADTQYF. The CDR3 region has the DNA TGTGCCAGCAGTGACTCAACAGGGGGCGCAGATACGCAGTATTTT.